The 26 T cell receptor beta chains below all came from one sample that was sequenced in a study of cytomegalovirus exposure and HLA in healthy donors. The method was immunoSEQ multiplex PCR; TCRdb's version includes in-frame clones alone and lacks a portion of them. The sample consists of 100,000 to 120,000 clones, roughly 89% of them appearing once. The sequenced sample was PBMCs. The receptors were gathered from a woman between 18 and 29 years old in good health and CMV-seronegative.

Here the CDR3 reads CAWGTLAKNIQYF. In DNA, the CDR3 is TGTGCCTGGGGGACATTAGCCAAAAACATTCAGTACTTC. The chain has TRBV30 and TRBJ2-4; D is possibly TRBD1 (6 bases). Trimming cost V 5 bases and J 0 bases, with 8 bases left between them. The germline V gene has CDR1 GTSNPN and CDR2 SVGIG (reference sequence). CDR3 length: 13 amino acids.

This chain links TRBV5-1 with TRBJ2-2; 8 bases are shared with TRBD1. The junction had 15 bases not matched to a gene; V was cut back by 4 bases and J by 4 bases. Germline-derived CDR1 and CDR2 are SGHRS and YFSETQ. This CDR3 is built from 18 residues. The CDR3 is CASSPTFTRGRSTGELFF. CDR3 in DNA: TGCGCCAGCAGCCCTACTTTCACCAGGGGGCGTTCCACCGGGGAGCTGTTTTTT.

The CDR3 sequence is CASTPVGSGTGELFF. The CDR3 DNA is TGTGCCAGCACCCCGGTTGGTAGCGGCACCGGGGAGCTGTTTTTT. The chain carries TRBV28 and TRBJ2-2, with TRBD2 as a possible D gene (6 bases). From germline, CDR1 is MDHEN and CDR2 SYDVKM. The CDR3 consists of 15 residues. Deletions cut 7 bases from V and 4 bases from J, with 16 bases between.

The rearrangement joins TRBV6-6 to TRBJ2-7; 9 nucleotides agree with TRBD1. The junction had 1 base not matched to a gene; V was cut back by 2 bases and J by 2 bases. Germline CDR1 and CDR2: MNHNY and SVGAGI (reference sequence). The CDR3 contains 14 residues. This CDR3 is CASSYGTGTYEQYF. In DNA form, the CDR3 reads TGTGCCAGCAGTTACGGGACAGGGACCTACGAGCAGTACTTC.

This clone was detected once. The rearrangement uses TRBV27 and TRBJ2-1; TRBD1 aligns across 7 bases. With 5 bases clipped from V and 7 bases from J, the junction kept 11 bases outside the gene matches. The germline CDR1 and CDR2 sequences are MNHEY and SMNVEV (reference sequence). This CDR3 is 15 amino acids long. CDR3 coding DNA: TGTGCCAGCAGTGACAGGGATGGGGGCCCTAATGAGCAGTTCTTC. This translates into CASSDRDGGPNEQFF.

J is TRBJ2-3 and V is TRBV5-6; TRBD1 agrees at 8 bases. This CDR3 has 15 residues. V lost 4 bases and J lost 4; bases outside the gene matches: 8. Germline CDR1 is SGHDT and CDR2 is YYEEEE. The CDR3 sequence is CASSRRQGIADTQYF. CDR3 sequence (DNA): TGTGCCAGCAGCCGACGACAGGGGATAGCAGATACGCAGTATTTT.

This clone has only one observation. CDR3 amino acids: CASSQEVRGNEQFF. Written as DNA, the CDR3 is TGTGCCAGCAGCCAAGAGGTCCGGGGAAATGAGCAGTTCTTC. The gene calls are TRBV4-2 and TRBJ2-1; a weak D match, TRBD2 (5 bases). Trimming pared 0 bases from V and 7 bases from J, leaving 10 bases between. Germline V CDR1 and CDR2: LGHNA, YNFKEQ. CDR3 length equals 14 residues.

This clone was seen a handful of times. This chain links TRBV10-2 with TRBJ2-3; TRBD2 aligns across 9 bases. The CDR3 loop spans 16 amino acids. The trim removed 1 base at V and 3 bases at J, leaving 5 bases unmatched. Looked up from germline, CDR1 is WSHSY and CDR2 is SAAADI. The CDR3 DNA reads TGCGCCAGCAGTGAGTTGACTAGCGGAATTACAGATACGCAGTATTTT. Translation gives CASSELTSGITDTQYF.

J is TRBJ2-3 and V is TRBV4-3; TRBD1 might be the D (6 bases). Looked up from germline, CDR1 is LGHNA and CDR2 is YSLEER. Trimming took off 4 bases at V and 2 bases at J, with 10 bases between the two ends. The CDR3 runs 14 residues. The CDR3 reads CASSRTGYTDTQYF. CDR3 DNA: TGCGCCAGCAGCCGAACAGGGTACACAGATACGCAGTATTTT.

The gene calls are TRBV6-1 and TRBJ1-5; weak D call: TRBD1 (5 bases). Germline CDR1 is MNHNS and CDR2 is SASEGT. The CDR3 is 14 amino acids. Trimming stripped 4 bases from V and 0 bases from J, with 7 bases between. This chain's CDR3 is CASSARDSNQPQHF. The CDR3 DNA sequence: TGTGCCAGCAGTGCCAGGGATAGCAATCAGCCCCAGCATTTT.

The chain carries TRBV5-6 and TRBJ2-5; the match to TRBD1 covers 9 bases. The CDR3 sequence is 15 residues long. Germline CDR1 and CDR2: SGHDT and YYEEEE. Trimming cost V 3 bases and J 7 bases; bases outside gene matches: 10. The CDR3 region is CASSWDRAVRGTQYF. The CDR3 DNA follows: TGTGCCAGCAGCTGGGACAGGGCGGTACGTGGGACCCAGTACTTC.

V gene TRBV19 combines with J gene TRBJ1-4; TRBD1 agrees at 8 bases. This CDR3 comprises 15 residues. V gave up 9 bases and J gave up 1 base; unmatched junction bases: 7. Germline CDR1 is LNHDA and CDR2 is SQIVND (reference sequence). Here the CDR3 reads CASRDRYLTNEKLFF. In DNA form, the CDR3 reads TGTGCCAGCCGGGACAGGTATCTAACTAATGAAAAACTGTTTTTT.

The rearrangement joins TRBV30 to TRBJ2-6; D is uncertain. V gave up 2 bases and J gave up 1 base, with 15 bases separating them. Germline CDR1 and CDR2: GTSNPN and SVGIG (reference sequence). This CDR3 contains 17 residues. CDR3 nucleotides: TGTGCCTGGAGTACCCTAGGTCTTAGATCTGGGGCCAACGTCCTGACTTTC. Translated, it gives CAWSTLGLRSGANVLTF.

This clone has just one count. This chain uses TRBV7-2 with TRBJ1-5; D is uncertain. Between the trimmed V and J ends, which lost 1 base and 7 bases, there was a span of 11 bases. Germline lookup yields CDR1 SGHTA and CDR2 FQGNSA. The CDR3 loop spans 14 amino acids. The CDR3 region is CASSLEWVRQPQHF. In nucleotides, the CDR3 is TGTGCCAGCAGCTTAGAATGGGTGCGGCAGCCCCAGCATTTT.

The chain uses TRBV7-9 and TRBJ2-7; TRBD1 matches 7 bases. CDR3 length: 14 residues. V was pared by 2 bases and J by 0 bases, with 1 base of the junction left unmatched. Per the germline V gene, CDR1 is SEHNR and CDR2 is FQNEAQ (reference sequence). CDR3 in DNA: TGTGCCAGCAGCTTAACAGGGGACTCCTACGAGCAGTACTTC. This sequence encodes CASSLTGDSYEQYF.

The chain uses TRBV27 and TRBJ2-1; 8 bases match TRBD2. With 2 bases clipped from V and 9 bases from J, the junction kept 12 bases outside the gene matches. CDR3 length: 16 residues. From germline, CDR1 is MNHEY and CDR2 SMNVEV (reference sequence). The CDR3 region has the DNA TGTGCCAGCAGTTTACTTGATTCGGGGGGGGCGGGTGAGCAGTTCTTC. Encoded protein: CASSLLDSGGAGEQFF.

V gene TRBV25-1 combines with J gene TRBJ2-7; TRBD2 agrees at 8 bases. J gave up 2 bases and V 0 bases, and 9 bases lay outside the gene matches. CDR3 length: 17 residues. Germline values: CDR1 MGHDK, CDR2 SYGVNS. In DNA form, the CDR3 reads TGTGCCAGCAGTGAATATTCGGGAGGGGGGCCCACCTACGAGCAGTACTTC. Residues: CASSEYSGGGPTYEQYF.

The V gene is TRBV6-5, the J gene TRBJ1-5; D not resolved. Trimming removed 2 bases at V and 2 bases at J, with 7 bases between. The CDR3 sequence is 14 residues long. The V gene's germline CDR1 is MNHEY and CDR2 SVGAGI. The CDR3, as DNA: TGTGCCAGCAGTTACCGCCCGGGCAATCAGCCCCAGCATTTT. Translation: CASSYRPGNQPQHF.

This rearrangement joins TRBV18 to TRBJ2-5, with D perhaps matching TRBD1 (6 bases). This CDR3 is built from 19 residues. V lost 1 base to trimming and J lost 7 bases, with 28 bases between them. Germline lookup yields CDR1 KGHSH and CDR2 LQKENI. The CDR3 DNA follows: TGTGCCAGCTCACCACGTTTGCCCCCAGTGGACTCCTCAGGGGCGACCCAGTACTTC. Its translation: CASSPRLPPVDSSGATQYF.

In its sample, this clone was seen once. V is TRBV7-9 and J is TRBJ2-7, with TRBD1 matching over 7 bases. CDR1 SEHNR and CDR2 FQNEAQ come from the germline V gene (reference sequence). With 5 bases clipped from V and 4 bases from J, the junction kept 2 bases outside the gene matches. This CDR3 contains 12 residues. CDR3 loop: CASSETGYEQYF. In DNA, the CDR3 is TGTGCCAGCAGCGAGACAGGGTACGAGCAGTACTTC.

V is TRBV5-1 and J is TRBJ1-1; D is possibly TRBD1 (5 bases). Between the trimmed V and J ends, which lost 4 bases and 3 bases, there was a span of 7 bases. The germline V gene has CDR1 SGHRS and CDR2 YFSETQ. CDR3 length equals 12 residues. CDR3 DNA sequence: TGCGCCAGCAGCGGGACTTACACTGAAGCTTTCTTT. It encodes CASSGTYTEAFF. The whole variable domain, filled in from reference TRBV5-1 and TRBJ1-1, reads KAGVTQTPRYLIKTRGQQVTLSCSPISGHRSVSWYQQTPGQGLQFLFEYFSETQRNKGNFPGRFSGRQFSNSRSEMNVSTLELGDSALYLCASSGTYTEAFFGQGTRLTVV.

The chain has TRBV11-2 and TRBJ2-2, with D tentatively TRBD2 (5 bases). The germline V and J ends were trimmed by 2 bases and 7 bases, with 11 bases remaining between them. This CDR3 spans 14 amino acids. CDR1 is SGHAT, CDR2 FQNNGV, per germline. CDR3 loop: CASSLTSQIGELFF. CDR3 DNA sequence: TGTGCCAGCAGCTTAACTAGTCAGATCGGGGAGCTGTTTTTT.

V usage is TRBV6-5 and J usage is TRBJ2-5; 13 bases agree with TRBD2. In germline, CDR1 is MNHEY, CDR2 SVGAGI. With V trimmed by 5 bases and J by 10 bases, 4 bases remained unmatched. This CDR3 has 13 amino acids. The CDR3: CASSGLAGEDQYF. The CDR3 DNA follows: TGTGCCAGCAGTGGACTAGCGGGAGAAGACCAGTACTTC.

The chain is built from TRBV11-2 and TRBJ2-7; 8 positions match TRBD1. Germline CDR1 SGHAT, CDR2 FQNNGV. V lost 5 bases to trimming and J lost 0 bases; unmatched junction nucleotides: 6. The CDR3 totals 15 residues. CDR3 nucleotides: TGTGCCAGCAGCCCGGGACAGGAAATCTCCTACGAGCAGTACTTC. Protein: CASSPGQEISYEQYF.

CDR3 amino acids: CASSTGGSSNQPQHF. The CDR3 coding sequence is TGTGCCAGCAGTACAGGGGGCTCGAGCAATCAGCCCCAGCATTTT. The chain couples TRBV14 to TRBJ1-5; 9 positions match TRBD1. Germline V gene data show CDR1 as SGHDN and CDR2 as FVKESK. The CDR3 is 15 residues long. V trimming: 6 bases; J trimming: 1 base; junction bases outside the gene matches: 4. The full variable domain, completed using reference TRBV14 and TRBJ1-5, is EAGVTQFPSHSVIEKGQTVTLRCDPISGHDNLYWYRRVMGKEIKFLLHFVKESKQDESGMPNNRFLAERTGGTYSTLKVQPAELEDSGVYFCASSTGGSSNQPQHFGDGTRLSIL.

The rearrangement uses TRBV4-2 and TRBJ1-4; no clear D. The CDR3 length is 15 residues. Germline V CDR1 and CDR2: LGHNA, YNFKEQ. V lost 4 bases and J 4 bases, leaving 13 bases between the germline ends. The CDR3 DNA reads TGTGCCAGCAGCCGGACTGGGGAGGGTAATGAAAAACTGTTTTTT. Translated, it gives CASSRTGEGNEKLFF.